Sequencing of this TCR beta chain was carried out in a study of shared clonotypes between healthy human individuals. Germline V lookup: CDR1 SGHDT, CDR2 YYEEEE. CDR3 length: 15 amino acids. V was pared by 2 bases and J by 5 bases, with 8 bases of the junction left unmatched. Each subset's genomic DNA was shared equally among a number of immunoSEQ plates. Some 32,000 T cell genomes, or about 190 ng DNA, went into the sorted-subset replicate PCRs. Profiled with immunoSEQ multiplex PCR; TCRdb holds only in-frame clones, not every one. In the table there are 2 million to 2.5 million clones, around 95% of which are singletons.

The rearrangement uses TRBV5-6 and TRBJ1-1; 8 positions match TRBD1. Sequencing input: naive CD4+ T cells sorted from blood. The subset here: CD45RA+ positively selected. The source of this sequence is a man between 18 and 35 years old in good health. This chain's CDR3 is CASSLLTGVGTEAFF. The CDR3 DNA sequence: TGTGCCAGCAGCTTACTGACAGGGGTTGGGACTGAAGCTTTCTTT.